The TCR beta chain under discussion was sequenced for a study of T cells in Graves' hyperthyroidism and ophthalmopathy. RNA transcripts were the template for amplifying TCR beta CDR3 regions. HTBI primers drove first-round RT-PCR of the TCR CDR3. TCRdb fed the multiplex PCR reads into MiXCR, producing one record per CDR3 protein. Among about 700,000 distinct CDR3 sequences, 12% to 15% were seen once, and the ten largest hold 10%. Any patient presenting with uncontrolled infection, other autoimmune disease, pregnancy or lactation was left out. This CDR3 is built from 12 residues. Germline V CDR1 and CDR2: DFQATT, SNEGSKA (reference sequence). Trimming cost V 2 bases and J 3 bases, with 6 bases left between them. In its sample, this clonotype was seen many times.

J is TRBJ2-3 and V is TRBV20-1; D remains ambiguous. This TCR was sampled from a woman aged 18-30 years with Graves' hyperthyroidism. The sequenced material came from blood. CDR3 loop: CSARPRTDTQYF. CDR3 nucleotide sequence: TGCAGTGCTAGACCCCGAACAGATACGCAGTATTTT.